The present T cell receptor beta chain was sequenced within a study of T-cell reconstitution after alpha-beta-depleted transplantation in children (dated by TCRdb to 2016 to 2017). About the investigation overall: T-cell immune reconstitution after TCRalphabeta/CD19-depleted allogeneic hematopoietic cell transplantation in children was quantitatively tracked in the study by means of TCR repertoire profiling.

Looking up the germline V gene yields CDR1 MNHEY and CDR2 SVGAGI. V and J are trimmed by 2 bases and 7 bases, and the gene matches miss 8 bases of the junction. The cysteine opens and the phenylalanine closes a CDR3 of 14 amino acids. Solely the CDR3 DNA is kept, with 42 bases framed from the first base. For this clonotype: What this receptor recognizes is not known. A clone one base away is much larger, so this may be a read error.

The library was produced with PCR. The instrument given in TCRdb is Illumina HiSeq 2500. TCR library preparation used molecular barcoding, with unique molecular identifiers applied to normalize quantification of the TCRbeta repertoire. The raw public reads went through TCRdb reprocessing: fastp at Q25, MiXCR clone calling, in-frame beta chains kept. Each entry is one CDR3 protein sequence, shown with its most common DNA and genes. Within this sample are around 380,000 distinct CDR3 sequences, with approximately 11% of them counted one time only. The ten most abundant clones make up about 5% of the sample.

The sequence was obtained from a human donor who donated a stem cell graft to a child with acute myeloid leukemia. Sequenced here: PBMCs from the stem cell graft donor, sampled from the stem cell graft. Rearrangement joined TRBV6-5 to TRBJ2-7; 7 bases in between match TRBD2. The bases read TGTGCCAGCAGTTACCAAACATGGGGAGGGGAGCAGTACTTC. This sequence encodes CASSYQTWGGEQYF.